These 30 T cell receptor beta chains were sequenced from one sample in a study of T cell repertoires in cytomegalovirus infection. TCRdb redid the calling of the reads with MiXCR, one entry per CDR3 protein. The sample records approximately 350,000 distinct CDR3 sequences, nearly 35% being singletons. For these receptors, no antigen is known. The source was cultured PBMCs, collected from culture after CMV antigen stimulation. These receptors all come from a human donor in good health (CMV status not recorded). Some clones in this sample may be carry-over from other donors' samples.

The V gene is TRBV28, the J gene TRBJ1-5; D is undetermined. Germline CDR1 and CDR2: MDHEN and SYDVKM. Between the trimmed V and J ends, which lost 2 bases and 7 bases, there was a span of 3 bases. The CDR3 contains 11 residues. CDR3 nucleotides: TGTGCCAGCAGTTTAGAGCAGCCCCAGCATTTT. As protein: CASSLEQPQHF.

At least ten counts were recorded for this clonotype. The rearrangement uses TRBV7-2 and TRBJ2-4; TRBD1 matches 8 bases. With V trimmed by 5 bases and J by 2 bases, 8 bases remained unmatched. The germline V gene encodes CDR1 SGHTA and CDR2 FQGNSA. The CDR3 totals 16 residues. In DNA form, the CDR3 reads TGTGCCAGCAGCCTCCGGACAGGGTTGACCAAAAACATTCAGTACTTC. It translates to CASSLRTGLTKNIQYF.

The chain joins TRBV6-2 or TRBV6-3 to TRBJ2-2, with TRBD2 matching 9 bases. The J segment lost 2 bases and the V segment lost 6 bases, leaving 7 bases of the junction unmatched. The CDR3 totals 16 residues. Germline V lookup: CDR1 MNHEY, CDR2 SVGEGT. The CDR3, as DNA: TGTGCCAGCAGACCTAGCGGGAAAATAAACACCGGGGAGCTGTTTTTT. Amino acids: CASRPSGKINTGELFF.

The chain links TRBV24-1 to TRBJ2-5; D unclear. CDR1 is KGHDR, CDR2 SFDVKD, per germline. V dropped 1 base and J dropped 7 bases, with 3 bases sitting between them. The CDR3 covers 11 residues. In DNA, the CDR3 is TGTGCCACCAGTGATTTTTGGACCCAGTACTTC. It is translated as CATSDFWTQYF.

The genes are TRBV29-1 and TRBJ2-5; 11 positions match TRBD2. The CDR3 consists of 14 residues. Germline V gene data show CDR1 as SQVTM and CDR2 as ANQGSEA. The V and J ends lost 3 bases and 2 bases, in that order; junction bases with no gene match: 2. For the CDR3, the DNA is TGCAGCGTTGATAGGACTAGCGGGCAAGAGACCCAGTACTTC. Its translation: CSVDRTSGQETQYF.

This clonotype was seen a few times. J is TRBJ2-1 and V is TRBV29-1; TRBD1 matches 9 bases. The CDR3 sequence is 13 residues long. Germline-derived CDR1 and CDR2 are SQVTM and ANQGSEA. Losses at the gene ends were 4 bases for V and 4 bases for J; bases not matched to a gene: 2. This chain's CDR3 is CSVVGQGYNEQFF. CDR3 sequence (DNA): TGCAGCGTTGTTGGACAGGGGTACAATGAGCAGTTCTTC.

This clonotype came up a few times. As DNA, the CDR3 is TGTGCCAGCAGCGTAGAGGACAGGGGCACGGATGGCTACACCTTC. The encoded protein is CASSVEDRGTDGYTF. The chain combines TRBV9 with TRBJ1-2; 9 nucleotides agree with TRBD1. J gave up 6 bases and V 0 bases, and 6 bases lay outside the gene matches. The germline V gene has CDR1 SGDLS and CDR2 YYNGEE. The CDR3 totals 15 residues.

This clonotype has at least ten counts. V gene TRBV7-2 combines with J gene TRBJ1-5, with TRBD1 as a possible D gene (5 bases). CDR3 length: 15 residues. V was shortened by 3 bases and J by 3 bases, with 12 bases between the two germline ends. Germline V CDR1 and CDR2: SGHTA, FQGNSA. CDR3 DNA sequence: TGTGCCAGCAGCTTGGGACGGAGAAACAATCAGCCCCAGCATTTT. Its translation is CASSLGRRNNQPQHF.

This clonotype showed up many times. The chain has TRBV7-2 and TRBJ2-1; 9 positions agree with TRBD2. This CDR3 region has 15 residues. CDR1 is SGHTA, CDR2 FQGNSA, per germline. V gave up 5 bases and J gave up 0 bases; unmatched junction bases: 2. CDR3 loop: CASSVSGSSYNEQFF. CDR3 nucleotides: TGTGCCAGCAGCGTTAGCGGGAGCTCCTACAATGAGCAGTTCTTC.

The CDR3 sequence is CAISFGLYNEQFF. CDR3 coding DNA: TGTGCCATCAGCTTCGGGCTGTACAATGAGCAGTTCTTC. The chain recombines TRBV10-3 with TRBJ2-1, with D hard to call. V was pared by 6 bases and J by 4 bases, with 10 bases between. The CDR3 runs 13 residues. Per the germline V gene, CDR1 is ENHRY and CDR2 is SYGVKD.

The sample holds many counts of this clonotype. The V and J genes are TRBV7-6 and TRBJ2-1; 12 bases are a match to TRBD2. With 2 bases clipped from V and 4 bases from J, the junction kept 6 bases outside the gene matches. The CDR3 consists of 17 residues. Germline values: CDR1 SGHVS, CDR2 FNYEAQ. CDR3: CASSLIRLAGGYNEQFF. Here the CDR3 DNA reads TGTGCCAGCAGCTTAATTCGGCTAGCGGGAGGGTACAATGAGCAGTTCTTC.

V is TRBV7-9 and J is TRBJ1-2; 7 bases are a match to TRBD1. Trimming at V came to 5 bases and at J to 2 bases, leaving 11 bases not matched to a gene. The CDR3 is 16 amino acids. Per the germline V gene, CDR1 is SEHNR and CDR2 is FQNEAQ (reference sequence). The CDR3 spells CASSPTGVEVNYGYTF. As DNA, the CDR3 is TGTGCCAGCAGCCCAACAGGGGTTGAGGTCAACTATGGCTACACCTTC.

This clonotype was picked up one time. The J gene is TRBJ2-1, the V gene TRBV19; 12 bases line up with TRBD2. V was pared by 7 bases and J by 4 bases, with 8 bases of the junction left unmatched. The CDR3 length is 16 residues. CDR1 and CDR2 from the germline V gene are LNHDA and SQIVND (reference sequence). The CDR3 spells CASKVLAGGTYNEQFF. The CDR3 DNA is TGTGCCAGTAAGGTTCTAGCGGGAGGGACTTACAATGAGCAGTTCTTC.

The chain uses TRBV6-5 and TRBJ1-2; D call uncertain. From germline, CDR1 is MNHEY and CDR2 SVGAGI. This CDR3 contains 13 residues. V was cut by 8 bases and J by 4 bases, with 14 bases left in between. The DNA for the CDR3 is TGTGCCAGCTCTCCGGGCCTTGCCTATGGCTACACCTTC. It codes for CASSPGLAYGYTF.

The J gene is TRBJ2-5, the V gene TRBV6-6, with no clear D. The V and J ends lost 4 bases and 1 base respectively, with 7 bases between them. The germline V gene has CDR1 MNHNY and CDR2 SVGAGI (reference sequence). CDR3 length equals 13 residues. The CDR3 spells CASSWRIQETQYF. The CDR3 DNA follows: TGTGCCAGCAGTTGGCGTATCCAAGAGACCCAGTACTTC.

This clonotype appeared a single time. The chain uses TRBV2 and TRBJ2-2, with TRBD2 as a possible D gene (6 bases). V lost 11 bases and J lost 1, with 14 bases in between. CDR1 is SNHLY and CDR2 is FYNNEI in the germline V gene. This CDR3 spans 14 amino acids. The CDR3 DNA sequence: TGTGCCGGAGGGACCTTTAGGAACACCGGGGAGCTGTTTTTT. This gives the protein CAGGTFRNTGELFF.

V and J are TRBV24-1 and TRBJ2-5, with 9 bases lining up with TRBD1. This CDR3 is 16 amino acids long. CDR1 and CDR2 from the germline V gene are KGHDR and SFDVKD. The junction had 9 bases not matched to a gene; V was cut back by 4 bases and J by 4 bases. The CDR3 loop reads CATSDYRRTGAETQYF. CDR3 sequence (DNA): TGTGCCACCAGTGACTACCGAAGGACAGGGGCAGAGACCCAGTACTTC.

This clonotype was seen many times. The rearrangement links TRBV7-2 to TRBJ1-6; D unresolved. Germline V gives CDR1 SGHTA, CDR2 FQGNSA. This CDR3 comprises 14 residues. V lost 7 bases, J lost 4 bases, and 11 bases lay in between. This chain's CDR3 is CASTIREYNSPLHF. Here the CDR3 DNA reads TGTGCCAGCACCATCCGGGAATATAATTCACCCCTCCACTTT.

This clonotype showed up just a few times. The chain couples TRBV20-1 to TRBJ2-5; D not resolved. CDR3 length: 14 residues. V lost 4 bases to trimming and J lost 5 bases, with 17 bases between them. The V gene's germline CDR1 is DFQATT and CDR2 SNEGSKA (reference sequence). The CDR3 loop is CSATLPRAAETQYF. CDR3 DNA: TGCAGTGCTACTCTCCCCCGGGCGGCCGAGACCCAGTACTTC.

The V call is TRBV7-2, the J call TRBJ2-3; 8 nucleotides agree with TRBD1. The germline V gene has CDR1 SGHTA and CDR2 FQGNSA. The CDR3 has 15 residues. CDR3 loop: CAQGAAASSTDTQYF. The CDR3 DNA reads TGTGCTCAGGGGGCGGCCGCTTCTAGCACAGATACGCAGTATTTT.

The CDR3, as DNA: TGTGCCAGCAGCTTAGGGACTAGCGGGAGTGGTACGCAGTATTTT. Amino acids: CASSLGTSGSGTQYF. The J gene is TRBJ2-3, the V gene TRBV7-6; 13 nucleotides line up with TRBD2. Trimming removed 1 base from V and 8 bases from J; junction bases left unmatched: 3. The V gene's germline CDR1 is SGHVS and CDR2 FNYEAQ. The CDR3 length is 15 residues.

The V and J genes are TRBV5-1 and TRBJ1-2; possible D gene TRBD1, 5 bases. The V gene lost 1 base and the J gene lost 5 bases, with 15 bases spanning the gap. CDR3 length: 15 amino acids. Germline V gene data show CDR1 as SGHRS and CDR2 as YFSETQ. The CDR3 protein is CASSLTGEPRYGYTF. In DNA, the CDR3 is TGCGCCAGCAGCTTGACAGGAGAGCCTAGATATGGCTACACCTTC.

The V call is TRBV20-1, the J call TRBJ2-1; 12 bases are a match to TRBD2. The trim removed 4 bases at V and 7 bases at J, leaving 5 bases unmatched. The CDR3 runs 14 residues. Germline-derived CDR1 and CDR2 are DFQATT and SNEGSKA (reference sequence). The CDR3 nucleotides read TGCAGTGCTACCTGGACTAGCGGGAAAAATGAGCAGTTCTTC. This encodes CSATWTSGKNEQFF.

This clonotype was counted between two and nine times. The genes are TRBV7-3 and TRBJ2-1; 9 nucleotides align to TRBD2. The CDR3 has 15 amino acids. Looked up from germline, CDR1 is SGHTA and CDR2 is FQGTGA. V shed 0 bases and J 5 bases; nucleotides not matched to a gene: 2. This chain's CDR3 is CASSLTAGGHNEQFF. The CDR3 DNA sequence: TGTGCCAGCAGCTTAACAGCGGGAGGCCACAATGAGCAGTTCTTC.

The rearrangement joins TRBV18 to TRBJ2-1; weak D call: TRBD2 (5 bases). Germline V gene data show CDR1 as KGHSH and CDR2 as LQKENI. This CDR3 region has 17 residues. V shed 2 bases and J shed 0 bases, with 14 bases lying between them. CDR3 bases: TGTGCCAGCTCACCAATGGAGGCCAAGAGCTCCTACAATGAGCAGTTCTTC. Its translation: CASSPMEAKSSYNEQFF. The variable domain in full, completed from reference TRBV18 and TRBJ2-1, reads NAGVMQNPRHLVRRRGQEARLRCSPMKGHSHVYWYRQLPEEGLKFMVYLQKENIIDESGMPKERFSAEFPKEGPSILRIQQVVRGDSAAYFCASSPMEAKSSYNEQFFGPGTRLTVL.

This chain connects TRBV6-2 or TRBV6-3 to TRBJ1-2; possible D gene TRBD1, 6 bases. V lost 4 bases and J lost 1, with 13 bases in between. This CDR3 has 15 amino acids. Germline V gives CDR1 MNHEY, CDR2 SVGEGT. CDR3 in amino acids: CASSSPIRGNYGYTF. The CDR3 DNA sequence: TGTGCCAGCAGTTCCCCGATCAGGGGTAACTATGGCTACACCTTC.

This clonotype showed up just a few times. The CDR3, as DNA: TGTGCCAGCAGTGAACGTCGACAGCCTCTTTCCAATGAAAAACTGTTTTTT. This codes for CASSERRQPLSNEKLFF. V and J are TRBV6-1 and TRBJ1-4; D is perhaps TRBD1 (5 bases). The germline V gene has CDR1 MNHNS and CDR2 SASEGT. The CDR3 has 17 residues. V was pared by 2 bases and J by 5 bases, with 18 bases between.

This clonotype was seen once. The chain carries TRBV19 and TRBJ1-1; no clear D gene. Germline assignment: CDR1 LNHDA and CDR2 SQIVND (reference sequence). With 8 bases removed from V and 1 base from J, the gap between germline ends came to 14 bases. The CDR3 has 14 amino acids. CDR3 coding DNA: TGTGCCAGTGGTCTGGGGATGGGGAACACTGAAGCTTTCTTT. Translating gives CASGLGMGNTEAFF.

This clonotype was found a few times. This sequence joins TRBV2 and TRBJ1-1, with no clear D. Trimming removed 6 bases from V and 4 bases from J, with 9 bases in between. The CDR3 has 12 amino acids. CDR1 and CDR2 (germline): SNHLY, FYNNEI. The CDR3 is CASSGVGTEAFF. The CDR3 coding sequence is TGTGCCAGCAGCGGAGTGGGCACTGAAGCTTTCTTT.

The rearrangement uses TRBV20-1 and TRBJ2-3; D remains unclear. The CDR3 loop spans 16 amino acids. The germline V gene encodes CDR1 DFQATT and CDR2 SNEGSKA (reference sequence). The ends were cut back, 1 base at V and 3 bases at J, with 17 bases in the middle. The CDR3 protein is CSARVLLGNGTDTQYF. In DNA form, the CDR3 reads TGCAGTGCTAGAGTCCTCTTGGGGAATGGGACAGATACGCAGTATTTT.